This is a list of T cell receptor beta chains from one sample in a study of blood T cell repertoires in COVID-19. Sequencing was performed with immunoSEQ multiplex PCR; in TCRdb, only in-frame clones are kept and a portion is missing. Among roughly 190,000 clones listed, approximately 79% were seen once. Source material: peripheral blood. These receptor sequences come from a man between 25 and 39 years old with active or convalescent COVID-19. Both conserved end residues are part of each CDR3. A D gene is named only where the DNA matches it firmly. Rows give clone size only sometimes, using once, few, many, or a class for an expanded clone.

J	V	D	length	size	CDR3	DNA
TRBJ1-1	TRBV24-1	TRBD1	12	.	CATGTGNTEAFF	TGTGCCACCGGGACAGGGAACACTGAAGCTTTCTTT
TRBJ1-2	TRBV5-1	.	17	.	CASSLARTGNPLDGYTF	TGCGCCAGCAGCTTGGCCCGTACAGGCAACCCGTTGGATGGCTACACCTTC
TRBJ1-1	TRBV5-6	.	14	.	CASRAGHLNTEAFF	TGTGCCAGCAGAGCAGGGCATTTGAACACTGAAGCTTTCTTT
TRBJ1-2	TRBV10-3	.	13	.	CAISDGGVYGYTF	TGTGCCATCAGTGACGGGGGAGTCTATGGCTACACCTTC
TRBJ2-5	TRBV10-3	TRBD2	15	.	CAISGTSEKQETQYF	TGTGCCATCAGCGGGACTAGCGAGAAACAAGAGACCCAGTACTTC
TRBJ2-2	TRBV9	TRBD1	16	few	CASSVGTGGGTGELFF	TGTGCCAGCAGCGTAGGGACAGGGGGTGGGACCGGGGAGCTGTTTTTT
TRBJ1-1	TRBV7-9	.	14	.	CASSLGSGSTEAFF	TGTGCCAGCAGCTTAGGTTCGGGTAGCACTGAAGCTTTCTTT
TRBJ1-1	TRBV23-1	TRBD1	17	.	CASSQPRRQGVNTEAFF	TGCGCCAGCAGTCAACCCCGGCGACAGGGGGTGAACACTGAAGCTTTCTTT
TRBJ1-3	TRBV18	.	16	.	CASSPLGRESGNTIYF	TGTGCCAGCTCACCACTTGGGAGGGAGTCTGGAAACACCATATATTTT
TRBJ1-5	TRBV6-5	.	12	.	CASTLSNQPQHF	TGTGCCAGCACCCTTAGCAATCAGCCCCAGCATTTT
TRBJ2-7	TRBV2	.	13	few	CASRFTGFYEQYF	TGTGCCAGCCGGTTCACGGGGTTCTACGAGCAGTACTTC
TRBJ1-6	TRBV19	TRBD1	17	.	CASSIDPVDRGSSPLHF	TGTGCCAGTAGTATAGATCCGGTTGACAGGGGTAGTTCACCCCTCCACTTT
TRBJ1-5	TRBV5-1	.	14	.	CASSFGDSNQPQHF	TGCGCCAGCAGCTTCGGGGATAGCAATCAGCCCCAGCATTTT
TRBJ1-1	TRBV5-1	TRBD1	14	.	CASSQRTGGTEAFF	TGCGCCAGCAGCCAGAGGACAGGGGGGACTGAAGCTTTCTTT
TRBJ2-7	TRBV5-1	TRBD1	14	.	CASSPGQGLYEQYF	TGCGCCAGCAGCCCGGGACAGGGTCTTTACGAGCAGTACTTC
TRBJ2-3	TRBV24-1	.	15	.	CATAKGTGRSDTQYF	TGTGCCACCGCCAAGGGTACAGGCCGGTCGGATACGCAGTATTTT
TRBJ1-1	TRBV11-3	TRBD1	15	.	CASSLDRGTGAEAFF	TGTGCCAGCAGCTTAGATCGTGGGACAGGGGCTGAAGCTTTCTTT
TRBJ2-1	TRBV14	TRBD2	18	.	CASSPTSGRGSSYNEQFF	TGTGCCAGCAGTCCGACTAGCGGGAGGGGCAGCTCCTACAATGAGCAGTTCTTC
TRBJ1-1	TRBV27	.	12	.	CASRSWNTEAFF	TGTGCCAGCAGATCATGGAACACTGAAGCTTTCTTT
TRBJ1-2	TRBV29-1	TRBD1	16	.	CSVGTGNMLANYGYTF	TGCAGCGTCGGGACAGGGAACATGTTAGCTAACTATGGCTACACCTTC
TRBJ2-5	TRBV5-4	TRBD2	15	.	CASSLWGLGLGTQYF	TGTGCCAGCAGCTTGTGGGGACTAGGGCTAGGGACCCAGTACTTC